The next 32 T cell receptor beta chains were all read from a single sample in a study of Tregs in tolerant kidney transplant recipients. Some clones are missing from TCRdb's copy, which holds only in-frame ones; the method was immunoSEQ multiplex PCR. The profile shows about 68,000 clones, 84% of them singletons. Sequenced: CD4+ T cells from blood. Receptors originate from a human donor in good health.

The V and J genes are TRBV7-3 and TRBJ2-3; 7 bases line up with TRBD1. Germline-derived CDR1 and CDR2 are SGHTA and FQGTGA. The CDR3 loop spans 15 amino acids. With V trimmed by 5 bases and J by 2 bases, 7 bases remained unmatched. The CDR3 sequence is CASSQDRVPTDTQYF. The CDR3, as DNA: TGTGCCAGCAGCCAAGACAGGGTCCCCACAGATACGCAGTATTTT.

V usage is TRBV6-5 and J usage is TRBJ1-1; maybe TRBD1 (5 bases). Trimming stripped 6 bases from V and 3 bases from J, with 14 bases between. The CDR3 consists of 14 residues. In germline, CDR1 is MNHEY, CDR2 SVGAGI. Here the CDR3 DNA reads TGTGCCAGCAGGACTCTCAGGGATGACACTGAAGCTTTCTTT. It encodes CASRTLRDDTEAFF.

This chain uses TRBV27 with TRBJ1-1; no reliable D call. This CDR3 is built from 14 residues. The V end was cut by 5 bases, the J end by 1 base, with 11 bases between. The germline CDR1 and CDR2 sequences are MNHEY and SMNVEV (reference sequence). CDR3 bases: TGTGCCAGCAGTCTGGGTTTGGGGAACACTGAAGCTTTCTTT. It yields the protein CASSLGLGNTEAFF.

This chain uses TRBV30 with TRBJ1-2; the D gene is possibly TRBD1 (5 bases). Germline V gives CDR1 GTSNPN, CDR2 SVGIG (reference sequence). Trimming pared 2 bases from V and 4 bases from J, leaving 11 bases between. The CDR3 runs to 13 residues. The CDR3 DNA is TGTGCCTGGAGTTTGGGGGGTACCTATGGCTACACCTTC. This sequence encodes CAWSLGGTYGYTF.

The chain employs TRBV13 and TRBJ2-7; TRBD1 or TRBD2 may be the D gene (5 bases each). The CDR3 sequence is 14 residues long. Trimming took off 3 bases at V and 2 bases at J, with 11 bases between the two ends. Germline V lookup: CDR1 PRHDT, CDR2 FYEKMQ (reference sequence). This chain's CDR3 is CASSFRGVTYEQYF. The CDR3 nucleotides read TGTGCCAGCAGCTTTCGAGGGGTAACCTACGAGCAGTACTTC. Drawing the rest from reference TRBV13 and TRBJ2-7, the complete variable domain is AAGVIQSPRHLIKEKRETATLKCYPIPRHDTVYWYQQGPGQDPQFLISFYEKMQSDKGSIPDRFSAQQFSDYHSELNMSSLELGDSALYFCASSFRGVTYEQYFGPGTRLTVT.

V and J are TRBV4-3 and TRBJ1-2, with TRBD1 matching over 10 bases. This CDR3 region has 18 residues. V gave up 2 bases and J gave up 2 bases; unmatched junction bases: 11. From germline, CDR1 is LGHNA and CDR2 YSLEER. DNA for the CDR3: TGCGCCAGCAGCCAACCCGGACAGGGGGGATTGGGGAACTATGGCTACACCTTC. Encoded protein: CASSQPGQGGLGNYGYTF.

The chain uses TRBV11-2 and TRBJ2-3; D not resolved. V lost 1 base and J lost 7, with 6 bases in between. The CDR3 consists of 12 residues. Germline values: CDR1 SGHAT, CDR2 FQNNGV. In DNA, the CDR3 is TGTGCCAGCAGCTTAGTTGGGAATACGCAGTATTTT. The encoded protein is CASSLVGNTQYF.

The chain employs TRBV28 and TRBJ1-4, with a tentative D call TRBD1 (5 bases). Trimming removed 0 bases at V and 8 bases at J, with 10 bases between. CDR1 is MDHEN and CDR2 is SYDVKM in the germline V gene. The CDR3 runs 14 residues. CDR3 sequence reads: CASSLWGDREKLFF. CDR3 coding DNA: TGTGCCAGCAGTTTATGGGGGGATAGAGAAAAACTGTTTTTT.

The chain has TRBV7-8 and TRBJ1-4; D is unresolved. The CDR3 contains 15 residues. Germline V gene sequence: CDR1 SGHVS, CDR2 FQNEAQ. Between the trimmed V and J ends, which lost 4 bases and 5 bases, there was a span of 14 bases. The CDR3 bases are TGTGCCAGCAGCTCTTTAGAAGGCCGCAATGAAAAACTGTTTTTT. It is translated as CASSSLEGRNEKLFF.

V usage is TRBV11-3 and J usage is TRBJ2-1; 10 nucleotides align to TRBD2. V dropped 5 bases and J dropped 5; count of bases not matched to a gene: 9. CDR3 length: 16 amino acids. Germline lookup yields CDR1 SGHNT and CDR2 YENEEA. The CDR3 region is CASSPTRLAGDNEQFF. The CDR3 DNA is TGTGCCAGCAGCCCTACGAGGCTAGCGGGAGACAATGAGCAGTTCTTC. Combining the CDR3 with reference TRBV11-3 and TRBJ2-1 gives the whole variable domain EAGVVQSPRYKIIEKKQPVAFWCNPISGHNTLYWYLQNLGQGPELLIRYENEEAVDDSQLPKDRFSAERLKGVDSTLKIQPAELGDSAVYLCASSPTRLAGDNEQFFGPGTRLTVL.

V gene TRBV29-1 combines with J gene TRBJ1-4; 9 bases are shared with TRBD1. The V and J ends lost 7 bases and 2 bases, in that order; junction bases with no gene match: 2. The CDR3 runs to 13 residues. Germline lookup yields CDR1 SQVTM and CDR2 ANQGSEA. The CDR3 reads CSAGTGTNEKLFF. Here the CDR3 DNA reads TGCAGCGCCGGGACAGGGACTAATGAAAAACTGTTTTTT.

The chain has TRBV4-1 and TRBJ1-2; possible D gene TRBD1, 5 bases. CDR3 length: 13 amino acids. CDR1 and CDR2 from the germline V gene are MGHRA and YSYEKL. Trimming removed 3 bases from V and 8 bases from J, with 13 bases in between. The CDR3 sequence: CASSHGTPGGYTF. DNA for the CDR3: TGCGCCAGCAGCCATGGGACCCCAGGAGGCTACACCTTC.

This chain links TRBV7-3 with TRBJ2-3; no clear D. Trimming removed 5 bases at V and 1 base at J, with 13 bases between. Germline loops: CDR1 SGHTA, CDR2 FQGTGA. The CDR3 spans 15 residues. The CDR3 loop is CASSLVGSGTDTQYF. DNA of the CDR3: TGTGCCAGCAGCCTAGTTGGGTCTGGCACAGATACGCAGTATTTT. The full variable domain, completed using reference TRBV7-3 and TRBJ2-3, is GAGVSQTPSNKVTEKGKYVELRCDPISGHTALYWYRQSLGQGPEFLIYFQGTGAADDSGLPNDRFFAVRPEGSVSTLKIQRTERGDSAVYLCASSLVGSGTDTQYFGPGTRLTVL.

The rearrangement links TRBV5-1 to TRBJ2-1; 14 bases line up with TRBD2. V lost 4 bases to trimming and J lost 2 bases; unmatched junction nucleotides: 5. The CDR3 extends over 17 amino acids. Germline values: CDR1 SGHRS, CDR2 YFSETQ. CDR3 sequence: CASSPTSGGATYNEQFF. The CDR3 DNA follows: TGCGCCAGCAGCCCGACTAGCGGGGGGGCAACCTACAATGAGCAGTTCTTC. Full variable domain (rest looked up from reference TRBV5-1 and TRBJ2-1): KAGVTQTPRYLIKTRGQQVTLSCSPISGHRSVSWYQQTPGQGLQFLFEYFSETQRNKGNFPGRFSGRQFSNSRSEMNVSTLELGDSALYLCASSPTSGGATYNEQFFGPGTRLTVL.

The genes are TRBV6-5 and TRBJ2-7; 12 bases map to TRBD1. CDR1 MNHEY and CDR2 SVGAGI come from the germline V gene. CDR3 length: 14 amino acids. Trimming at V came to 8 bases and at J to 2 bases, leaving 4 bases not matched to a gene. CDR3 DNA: TGTGCCAGCCGAAGGGACAGGGGGCCCTACGAGCAGTACTTC. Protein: CASRRDRGPYEQYF.

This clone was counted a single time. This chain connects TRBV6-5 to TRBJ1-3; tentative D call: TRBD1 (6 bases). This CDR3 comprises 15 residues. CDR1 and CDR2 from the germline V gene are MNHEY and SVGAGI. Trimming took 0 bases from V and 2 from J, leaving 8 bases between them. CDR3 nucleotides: TGTGCCAGCAGTTACTCCCGACAGGCTGGAAACACCATATATTTT. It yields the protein CASSYSRQAGNTIYF.

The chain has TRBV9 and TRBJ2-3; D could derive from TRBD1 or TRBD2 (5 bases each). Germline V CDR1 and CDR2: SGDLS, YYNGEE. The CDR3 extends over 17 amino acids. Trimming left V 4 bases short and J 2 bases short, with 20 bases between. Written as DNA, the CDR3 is TGTGCCAGCAGCACAAGGGGACCGCGGAGAATCACAGATACGCAGTATTTT. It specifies CASSTRGPRRITDTQYF.

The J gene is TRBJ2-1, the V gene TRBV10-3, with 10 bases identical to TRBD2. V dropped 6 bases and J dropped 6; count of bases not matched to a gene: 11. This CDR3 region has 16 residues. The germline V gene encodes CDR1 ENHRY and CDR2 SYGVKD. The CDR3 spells CAIRRPGTSEINEQFF. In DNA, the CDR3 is TGTGCCATCAGGAGACCAGGGACTAGCGAGATCAATGAGCAGTTCTTC.

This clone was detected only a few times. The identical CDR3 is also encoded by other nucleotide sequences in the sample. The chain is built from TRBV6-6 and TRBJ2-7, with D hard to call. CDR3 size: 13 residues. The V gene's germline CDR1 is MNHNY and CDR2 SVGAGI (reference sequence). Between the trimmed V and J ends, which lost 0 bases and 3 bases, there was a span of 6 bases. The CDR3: CASSYSTGYEQYF. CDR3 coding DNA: TGTGCCAGCAGTTACTCGACTGGCTACGAGCAGTACTTC.

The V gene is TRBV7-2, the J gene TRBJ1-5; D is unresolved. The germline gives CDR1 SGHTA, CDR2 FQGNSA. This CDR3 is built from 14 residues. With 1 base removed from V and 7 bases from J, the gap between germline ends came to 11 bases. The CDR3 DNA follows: TGTGCCAGCAGCTTAGTGGCGGGAGGCCAGCCCCAGCATTTT. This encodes CASSLVAGGQPQHF.

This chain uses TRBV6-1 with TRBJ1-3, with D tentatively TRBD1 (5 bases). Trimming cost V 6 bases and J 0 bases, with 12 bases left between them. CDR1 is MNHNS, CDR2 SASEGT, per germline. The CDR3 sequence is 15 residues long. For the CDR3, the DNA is TGTGCCAGCAGCTGGGACGCCTCCTCTGGAAACACCATATATTTT. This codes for CASSWDASSGNTIYF.

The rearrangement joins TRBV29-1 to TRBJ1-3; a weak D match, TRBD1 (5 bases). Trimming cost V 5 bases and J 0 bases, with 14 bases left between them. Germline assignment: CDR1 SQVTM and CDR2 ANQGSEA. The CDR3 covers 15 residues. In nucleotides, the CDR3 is TGCAGCGTTATCGAGGGACCGATCTCTGGAAACACCATATATTTT. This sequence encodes CSVIEGPISGNTIYF.

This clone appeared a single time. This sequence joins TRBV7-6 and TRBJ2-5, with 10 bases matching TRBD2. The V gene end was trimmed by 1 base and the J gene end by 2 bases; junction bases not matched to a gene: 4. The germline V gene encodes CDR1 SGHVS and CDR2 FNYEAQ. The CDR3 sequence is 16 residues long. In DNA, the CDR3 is TGTGCCAGCAGCTTAGGGAGCGGGGGGGCACAAGAGACCCAGTACTTC. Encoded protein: CASSLGSGGAQETQYF.

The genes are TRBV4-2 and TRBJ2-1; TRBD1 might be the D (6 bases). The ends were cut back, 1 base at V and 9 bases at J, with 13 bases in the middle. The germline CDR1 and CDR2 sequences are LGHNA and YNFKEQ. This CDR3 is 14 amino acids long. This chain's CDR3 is CASSQAQGIGEQFF. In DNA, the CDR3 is TGTGCCAGCAGCCAAGCCCAGGGGATCGGTGAGCAGTTCTTC.

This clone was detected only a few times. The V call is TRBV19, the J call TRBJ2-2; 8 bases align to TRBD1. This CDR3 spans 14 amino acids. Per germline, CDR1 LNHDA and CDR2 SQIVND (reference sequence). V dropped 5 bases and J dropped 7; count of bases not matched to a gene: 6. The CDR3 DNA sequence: TGTGCCAGTAGTCGCAGGGGGCGCGGCGGGGAGCTGTTTTTT. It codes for CASSRRGRGGELFF.

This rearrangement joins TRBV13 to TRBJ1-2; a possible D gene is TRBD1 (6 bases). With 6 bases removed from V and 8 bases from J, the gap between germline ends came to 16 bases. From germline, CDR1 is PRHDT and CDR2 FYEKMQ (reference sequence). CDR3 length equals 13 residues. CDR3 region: CASSLRGSRGYTF. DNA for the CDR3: TGTGCCAGCAGTCTCAGGGGCAGTAGGGGCTACACCTTC.

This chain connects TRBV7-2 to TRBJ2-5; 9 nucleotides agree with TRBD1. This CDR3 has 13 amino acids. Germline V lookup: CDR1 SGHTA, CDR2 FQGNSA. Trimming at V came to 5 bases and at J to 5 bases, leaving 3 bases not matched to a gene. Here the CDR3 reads CASSPDRGETQYF. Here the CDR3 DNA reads TGTGCCAGCAGCCCCGACAGGGGGGAGACCCAGTACTTC.

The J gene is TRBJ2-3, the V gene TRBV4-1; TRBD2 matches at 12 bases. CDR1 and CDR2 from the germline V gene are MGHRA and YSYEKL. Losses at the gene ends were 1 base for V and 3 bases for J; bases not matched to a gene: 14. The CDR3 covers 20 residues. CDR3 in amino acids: CASSQVRRASGGASTDTQYF. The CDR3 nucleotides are TGCGCCAGCAGCCAAGTTCGTCGGGCTAGCGGGGGGGCATCTACAGATACGCAGTATTTT.

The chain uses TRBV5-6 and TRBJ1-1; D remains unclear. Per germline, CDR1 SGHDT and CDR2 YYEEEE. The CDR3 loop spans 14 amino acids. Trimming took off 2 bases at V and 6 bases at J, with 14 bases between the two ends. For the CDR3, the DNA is TGTGCCAGCAGCTTAAACGTATGGCGGTCTGAAGCTTTCTTT. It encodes CASSLNVWRSEAFF.

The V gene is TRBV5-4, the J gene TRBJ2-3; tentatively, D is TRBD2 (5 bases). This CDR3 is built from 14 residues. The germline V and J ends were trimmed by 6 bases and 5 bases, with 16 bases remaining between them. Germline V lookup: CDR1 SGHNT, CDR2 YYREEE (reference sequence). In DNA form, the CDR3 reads TGTGCCAGCACCCCTCTGGCGGGCGAAGATACGCAGTATTTT. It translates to CASTPLAGEDTQYF.

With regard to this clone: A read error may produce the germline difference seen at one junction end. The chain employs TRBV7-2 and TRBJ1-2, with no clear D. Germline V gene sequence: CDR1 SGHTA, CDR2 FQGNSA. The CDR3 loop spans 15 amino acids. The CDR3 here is CIVGSSHPGDYGYTF. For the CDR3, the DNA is TGCATCGTCGGAAGCTCCCACCCCGGAGACTATGGCTACACCTTC.

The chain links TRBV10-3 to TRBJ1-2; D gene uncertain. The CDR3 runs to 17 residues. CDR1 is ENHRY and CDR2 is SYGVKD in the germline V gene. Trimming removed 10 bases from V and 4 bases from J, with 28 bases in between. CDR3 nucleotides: TGTGCCACCAGAACTCTTACGAATGGACGGCAAGGCTATGGCTACACCTTC. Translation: CATRTLTNGRQGYGYTF.